This T cell receptor beta chain was obtained from a study of blood T cell repertoires in COVID-19. Study as a whole: COVID-19 samples collected from the United States, Italy and Spain covered acute and convalescent phases. Sources were T cells, B-cell-depleted T cells, or PBMCs; the material itself was cDNA or gDNA.

Per the authors' pipeline: Amplification with reference gene primers provided the estimates of nucleated cell counts. Clones were sequenced by immunoSEQ multiplex PCR, and TCRdb holds only the in-frame ones, with some missing. That table is the source of V, J and clone size, and D and trimming were worked out from the DNA. The data contain 80,000 to 95,000 clones, around 93% of them singletons. This CDR3 is built from 17 residues. The germline gives CDR1 SGHRS, CDR2 YFSETQ. The ends were cut back, 0 bases at V and 1 base at J, with 11 bases in the middle. In its sample, this clone was seen once. The receptor's source is a human donor with active COVID-19. The donor label of this sample is uncertain. The chain carries TRBV5-1 and TRBJ2-6, with unresolved D. Sample: peripheral blood. The chain's CDR3 is CASSLAADGSGANVLTF. CDR3 bases: TGCGCCAGCAGCTTGGCGGCCGACGGGTCTGGGGCCAACGTCCTGACTTTC.